One sample yielded the 5 T cell receptor beta chains listed below, sequenced in a study of vaccination and CD4 T cells after COVID-19. These TCRs are of unknown antigen specificity. Treatment denoted: roughly 11-day PBMC culture with coronavirus spike peptide pools or control peptides (ViraFEST assay). The study sequenced cultured CD4+ T cell DNA using the Oncomine TCR Beta short-read assay. TCRdb used MiXCR to reprocess the PCR reads, holding one entry per CDR3 protein. Of about 5,000 distinct CDR3 sequences in the sample, 44% were seen once. The input for sequencing was CD4+ T cells from blood, cultured in vitro, taken after SARS-CoV-2 vaccination. The receptors derive from a human donor who had recovered from COVID-19.

This clonotype was seen a handful of times. CDR3 in amino acids: CASSYERLSYEQYF. The CDR3 DNA reads as TGTGCCAGCAGTTACGAGAGGCTCTCCTACGAGCAGTACTTC. This chain uses TRBV6-2 or TRBV6-3 with TRBJ2-7; no clear D gene. The germline V gene has CDR1 MNHEY and CDR2 SVGEGT. Deletions cut 2 bases from V and 0 bases from J, with 8 bases between. The CDR3 loop spans 14 amino acids.

The CDR3 spells CASSTGTGNGYTF. The CDR3, as DNA: TGTGCCAGCAGTACCGGGACAGGGAATGGCTACACCTTC. This chain joins TRBV28 and TRBJ1-2, with 9 bases aligning to TRBD1. This CDR3 contains 13 residues. The trim removed 5 bases at V and 6 bases at J, leaving 4 bases unmatched. Germline assignment: CDR1 MDHEN and CDR2 SYDVKM.

The genes are TRBV20-1 and TRBJ1-4, with 7 bases lining up with TRBD1. V gave up 3 bases and J gave up 8 bases; unmatched junction bases: 9. Germline CDR1 DFQATT, CDR2 SNEGSKA (reference sequence). This CDR3 has 14 residues. CDR3 bases: TGCAGTGCTAGTACAGGGGCCGGAGGGGAAAAACTGTTTTTT. Residues: CSASTGAGGEKLFF.

The chain combines TRBV20-1 with TRBJ1-2; TRBD1 is a possible D gene (6 bases). Per the germline V gene, CDR1 is DFQATT and CDR2 is SNEGSKA (reference sequence). This CDR3 contains 14 residues. Trimming stripped 0 bases from V and 4 bases from J, with 12 bases between. CDR3 loop: CSARESQGFYGYTF. The DNA of the CDR3 is TGCAGTGCTAGAGAGTCACAGGGATTCTATGGCTACACCTTC.

The V call is TRBV27, the J call TRBJ1-3; the D is unclear. Germline V lookup: CDR1 MNHEY, CDR2 SMNVEV (reference sequence). Trimming cost V 4 bases and J 0 bases, with 7 bases left between them. There are 14 residues in the CDR3. The chain's CDR3 is CASSSPVSGNTIYF. For the CDR3, the DNA is TGTGCCAGCAGTTCCCCAGTCTCTGGAAACACCATATATTTT.